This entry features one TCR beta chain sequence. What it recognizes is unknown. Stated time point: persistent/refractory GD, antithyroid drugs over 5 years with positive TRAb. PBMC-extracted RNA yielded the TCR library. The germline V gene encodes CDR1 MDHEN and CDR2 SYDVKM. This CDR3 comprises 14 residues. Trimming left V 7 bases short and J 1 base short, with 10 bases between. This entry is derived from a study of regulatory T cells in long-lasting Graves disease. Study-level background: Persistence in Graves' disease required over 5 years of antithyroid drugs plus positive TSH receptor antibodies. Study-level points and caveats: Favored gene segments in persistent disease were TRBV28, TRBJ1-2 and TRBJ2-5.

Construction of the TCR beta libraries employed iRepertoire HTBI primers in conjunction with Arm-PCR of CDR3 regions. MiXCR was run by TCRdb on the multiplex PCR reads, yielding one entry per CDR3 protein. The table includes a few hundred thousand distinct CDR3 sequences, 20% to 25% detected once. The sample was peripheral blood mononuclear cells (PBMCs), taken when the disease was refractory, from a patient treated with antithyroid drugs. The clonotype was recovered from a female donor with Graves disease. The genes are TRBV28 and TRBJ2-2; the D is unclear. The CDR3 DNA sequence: TGTGCCAGCAAAAGCGACCAGAACACCGGGGAGCTGTTTTTT. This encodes CASKSDQNTGELFF.